This T cell receptor beta chain was profiled in a study of blood T cells in healthy people across ages. Study context: In model experiments, template switching was able to capture about one barcoded beta molecule for every two T cells that were present.

The CDR3 sequence is 14 residues long. Germline lookup yields CDR1 MNHEY and CDR2 SMNVEV (reference sequence). V lost 5 bases, J lost 2 bases, and 11 bases lay in between. This clonotype has a handful of counts. What it binds is unknown. General study points: The authors considered diversity estimates from one million T cells to be underestimates.

The use of a sample-barcoded 5' primer and a J-beta primer mix characterized a second PCR of roughly 6 to 12 cycles. TCRdb independently ran MiXCR on the 5' RACE reads; one entry per CDR3 protein. The sample consists of approximately 1.5 million distinct CDR3 sequences, about 35% of them appearing once. Source material: blood. The receptor's source is a woman aged 25 to 39 in good health. This chain uses TRBV27 with TRBJ2-3; D ambiguous. In DNA form, the CDR3 reads TGTGCCAGCAGTCCCCTTGACGACACAGATACGCAGTATTTT. It is translated as CASSPLDDTDTQYF.